The sequence of this T cell receptor (beta chain) was determined in a study of PD-1 blockade in classical Hodgkin lymphoma. Produced via immunoSEQ multiplex PCR; TCRdb's table is partial and in-frame only. The repertoire holds over 25,000 clones, with approximately 68% as singletons. The germline V gene encodes CDR1 SGHVS and CDR2 FNYEAQ. The ends were cut back, 0 bases at V and 2 bases at J, with 9 bases in the middle. The CDR3 covers 15 residues. Time point here: cycle 4 day 1 (C4D1), after five to seven weeks of nivolumab. Following autologous stem cell transplantation, relapse occurred in every patient, and exposure to brentuximab vedotin varied. Complete response, partial response or progressive disease constituted the best response categories observed.

V usage is TRBV7-6 and J usage is TRBJ2-3; a weak D match, TRBD2 (5 bases). This clonotype was sampled from a human donor with classical Hodgkin lymphoma. The sequencing here drew on peripheral blood mononuclear cells (PBMCs), taken before the fourth cycle of nivolumab. In DNA, the CDR3 is TGTGCCAGCAGCTTAGCGAGCGGAAACACAGATACGCAGTATTTT. Translating gives CASSLASGNTDTQYF.